One T cell receptor (beta chain) is described in this entry. No antigen is known for it. The data are from a study of identical twins. Each donor was a healthy Caucasian. Through template switching, a universal primer site was introduced, and the cDNA contained unique molecular identifiers. TCRdb ran MiXCR on the 5' RACE reads and lists one entry per CDR3 protein. The sample has about 690,000 distinct CDR3 sequences; around 6.1% are singletons. Overall study results and limits: Sequences that were out-of-frame, alpha and twin-shared displayed an excess of low generation probability. With abundant cord blood beta clonotypes, insertions were fewer; memory repertoires showed no such pattern.

This CDR3 comprises 16 residues. The germline V gene has CDR1 ENHRY and CDR2 SYGVKD. The V and J ends lost 0 bases and 8 bases, in that order; junction bases with no gene match: 9. The chain is built from TRBV10-3 and TRBJ2-1; 8 bases line up with TRBD2. The TCR was taken from a man younger than 35 in good health. The specimen sequenced was naive T cells sorted from blood. The CDR3 coding sequence is TGTGCCATCAGTGAGTCGGTAGCGGGAATCATGGATGAGCAGTTCTTC. It specifies CAISESVAGIMDEQFF.